Listed below are T cell receptor beta chains from one sample, sequenced in a study of blood T cells in healthy people across ages. Via MiXCR, TCRdb re-called the 5' RACE reads, giving one row per CDR3 protein. This sample has about 640,000 distinct CDR3 sequences, with about 30% found just once. Sequenced sample: blood. These receptors all come from a woman aged 80 or older in good health. CDR3s include the opening cysteine and the closing phenylalanine or tryptophan. Each record gives: clone size, J gene, V gene, D gene, CDR3 DNA, CDR3 protein. D genes are given only for firm matches. A clone size is listed for some rows: how often the clone was seen (once, few, many), or a class if it is expanded.

>-|TRBJ1-5|TRBV7-2|TRBD1
TGTGCCAGCAGCTCAGGACAGGGCGCGGGCAATCAGCCCCAGCATTTT
CASSSGQGAGNQPQHF
>many|TRBJ2-3|TRBV5-1|-
TGCGCCAGCAGCTTGGAGGCAGGGCGAGATACGCAGTATTTT
CASSLEAGRDTQYF
>few|TRBJ2-7|TRBV9|TRBD2
TGTGCCAGCAGCGGAGCGGGGGGAGACCACGAGCAGTACTTC
CASSGAGGDHEQYF
>many|TRBJ1-5|TRBV7-2|-
TGTGCCAGCAGCTACCCCCAATTTGGGAATAGCAATCAGCCCCAGCATTTT
CASSYPQFGNSNQPQHF
>few|TRBJ1-4|TRBV25-1|-
TGTGCCAGCAGTACTGGTGCAACTAATGAAAAACTGTTTTTT
CASSTGATNEKLFF
>once|TRBJ1-1|TRBV3-1|-
TGTGTCAGCAGCCAAGTACCGTTAGGTGAAGTTTTCTTT
CVSSQVPLGEVFF
>-|TRBJ2-3|TRBV20-1|-
TGCAGTGCTAGTCGGTCTTTCAAGGGGGGCACAGATACGCAGTATTTT
CSASRSFKGGTDTQYF
>many|TRBJ2-7|TRBV28|TRBD2
TGTGCCAGCAGCCCGGGTGGCGGGGGAACCACCTACGAGCAGTACTTC
CASSPGGGGTTYEQYF
>-|TRBJ2-7|TRBV5-1|-
TGCGCCAGCAGCATGACCTCCTCGGGCTACGAGCAGTACTTC
CASSMTSSGYEQYF
>many|TRBJ2-7|TRBV20-1|-
TGCAGTGCTAGAGATGGGGTAAGCTACGAGCAGTACTTC
CSARDGVSYEQYF
>few|TRBJ2-3|TRBV2|-
TGTGCCAGCAGCGCCGTGGGCACAGATACGCAGTATTTT
CASSAVGTDTQYF
>-|TRBJ1-6|TRBV6-1|TRBD1
TGTGCCAGCAGTGAAGCCTGGACAGGGAGGAGCTCCTATAATTCACCCCTCCACTTT
CASSEAWTGRSSYNSPLHF
>many|TRBJ2-7|TRBV20-1|-
TGCAGTGCTAGAGATGTGGCTAGCTTCCACGAGCAGTACTTC
CSARDVASFHEQYF
>many|TRBJ2-3|TRBV7-7|-
TGTGCTAGCAGCTTAGGGACTCTCACAGATACGCAGTATTTT
CASSLGTLTDTQYF
>many|TRBJ2-7|TRBV9|-
TGTGCCAGCAGCGTAGCACTTGACTACTACGAGCAGTACTTC
CASSVALDYYEQYF
>many|TRBJ1-2|TRBV25-1|TRBD1
TGTGCCAGTTACTTGACAGGGTATGGCTACACCTTC
CASYLTGYGYTF
>many|TRBJ1-2|TRBV18|-
TGTGCCAGCTCACAAAGGGGAGATGGCTATGGCTACACCTTC
CASSQRGDGYGYTF
>few|TRBJ1-1|TRBV6-5|-
TGTGCCAGCAGTTCCCCGGACACATCCACTGAAGCTTTCTTT
CASSSPDTSTEAFF
>many|TRBJ2-5|TRBV7-7|TRBD1
TGTGCCAGCAGCCCTCAGGGGGCTGGGACCCAGTACTTC
CASSPQGAGTQYF
>many|TRBJ2-7|TRBV6-1|TRBD1
TGTGCCAGCAGTGAAGCTCACTCAGGGGGCGGGTACGAGCAGTACTTC
CASSEAHSGGGYEQYF
>many|TRBJ2-5|TRBV7-2|TRBD1
TGTGCCAGCAGCCGGGACAGACAACAAGAGACCCAGTACTTC
CASSRDRQQETQYF
>-|TRBJ2-1|TRBV6-5|-
TGTGCCAGCAGTTACCACGGGCGGTACAATGAGCAGTTCTTC
CASSYHGRYNEQFF
>many|TRBJ2-3|TRBV4-2|TRBD2
TGTGCCAGCAGCCAAGACGAGACTAGCGGTTTTAGCACAGATACGCAGTATTTT
CASSQDETSGFSTDTQYF
>many|TRBJ2-3|TRBV6-1|-
TGTGCCAGCAGTTCCGAAGATTCTAGCACAGATACGCAGTATTTT
CASSSEDSSTDTQYF
>-|TRBJ2-3|TRBV4-1|-
TGCGCCAGCAGCCGAGTAGCCATGGGGGGAGATACGCAGTATTTT
CASSRVAMGGDTQYF
>-|TRBJ1-4|TRBV28|-
TGTGCCAGCAGTTCTCCCAGGGAACCCGCAACTAATGAAAAACTGTTTTTT
CASSSPREPATNEKLFF
>many|TRBJ2-3|TRBV5-1|TRBD1
TGCGCCAGCAGACAGGGGAGCGAGGATACGCAGTATTTT
CASRQGSEDTQYF
>many|TRBJ1-2|TRBV10-3|-
TGTGCCATCAGTGAGCAAATGGATGGCTACACCTTC
CAISEQMDGYTF
>many|TRBJ2-7|TRBV7-2|-
TGTGCCAGCAGCTTAGAACGTCTGAGCTCCTACGAGCAGTACTTC
CASSLERLSSYEQYF
>-|TRBJ2-3|TRBV5-6|TRBD2
TGTGCCAGCAGCTTGGACCGGCGGGGGGTTGAGTATTTT
CASSLDRRGVEYF
>many|TRBJ2-6|TRBV10-3|-
TGTGCCATCAAGGGGTCGACAGGCTTAAGCTCTGGGGCCAACGTCCTGACTTTC
CAIKGSTGLSSGANVLTF
>many|TRBJ2-5|TRBV20-1|-
TGCAGTGCTAGTGACCTCCAAGAGACCCAGTACTTC
CSASDLQETQYF
>-|TRBJ2-7|TRBV3-1|-
TGCGCCAGCAACCCTCCGACCAGGGGCCACGAGCAGTACTTC
CASNPPTRGHEQYF
>few|TRBJ1-1|TRBV5-1|-
TGCGCCAGCAGCTTGCAGGCGATGAACACTGAAGCTTTCTTT
CASSLQAMNTEAFF
>many|TRBJ1-2|TRBV2|-
TGTGCCAGCAGTGAAGCCAGGGAGGGCGGCTACACCTTC
CASSEAREGGYTF
>many|TRBJ1-5|TRBV28|TRBD1
TGTGCCAGCAGTTCGAAAGGGCACAGGGGACATCAGCCCCAGCATTTT
CASSSKGHRGHQPQHF
>-|TRBJ1-1|TRBV4-2|-
TGTGCCAGCAGCCAGCGACCGGGTCCTACAGGTGAAGCTTTCTTT
CASSQRPGPTGEAFF
>many|TRBJ2-5|TRBV7-3|-
TGTGCCAGCAGCCCCTCGAATTTGCAGACCCAGTACTTC
CASSPSNLQTQYF
>-|TRBJ1-1|TRBV20-1|-
TGCAGTGCTAGAGACCTTGTTGGTCGAATCACTGAAGCTTTCTTT
CSARDLVGRITEAFF
>-|TRBJ1-4|TRBV6-5|TRBD1
TGTGCCAGCAGATCGGACAGGGCGGGAACCGGGGAGCGGTTTTTT
CASRSDRAGTGERFF
>few|TRBJ2-7|TRBV20-1|-
TGCAGTGCTAGATCGGTTCCTGGGCATGAGCAGTACTTC
CSARSVPGHEQYF
>-|TRBJ1-5|TRBV18|-
TGTGCCAGCTCACCACAGGGGACCTATCAGCCCCAGCATTTT
CASSPQGTYQPQHF
>many|TRBJ2-1|TRBV29-1|-
TGCAGCCTCACCCTGGTGGGGGGTGAGCAGTTCTTC
CSLTLVGGEQFF
>many|TRBJ1-2|TRBV12-5|-
TGTGCTAGTGTTGGAGACAGCACACCCTATGGCTACACCTTC
CASVGDSTPYGYTF
>-|TRBJ2-3|TRBV11-2|-
TGTGCCAGCAGCTTAGATCTCGGGATGGCGCAGTATTTT
CASSLDLGMAQYF
>many|TRBJ2-5|TRBV5-1|-
TGCGCCAGCAGCCCGGGACCGCAAGAGACCCAGTACTTC
CASSPGPQETQYF
>many|TRBJ2-7|TRBV7-9|TRBD1
TGTGCCAGCAGCCCAGGACAGGGTCAGTTGAACGAGCAGTACTTC
CASSPGQGQLNEQYF
>many|TRBJ2-1|TRBV12-3/TRBV12-4|-
TGTGCCAGCAGTTTAGGCTGGGGAGGAAACTACAATGAGCAGTTCTTC
CASSLGWGGNYNEQFF
>many|TRBJ1-2|TRBV27|-
TGTGCCAGCAGTTCCGGGGCAGGGGATTTGATTGGCTACACCTTC
CASSSGAGDLIGYTF
>many|TRBJ1-1|TRBV7-2|-
TGTGCCAGCAGCTACGGGGTGAACACTGAAGCTTTCTTT
CASSYGVNTEAFF